This section outlines one TCR beta chain sequence together with its context. This entry comes from a study of cytomegalovirus exposure and HLA in healthy donors. After removal of 5 bases from V and 4 bases from J, the junction contained 3 bases not matched to a gene. Germline lookup yields CDR1 SNHLY and CDR2 FYNNEI. The CDR3 has 13 amino acids. Researchers ran the PCR with 60 Vbeta and 13 Jbeta primers. Assay: immunoSEQ multiplex PCR; the TCRdb copy retains only in-frame clones and omits some. The repertoire consists of 65,000 to 85,000 clones, with around three quarters occurring once and the leading ten covering 12%.

The clonotype originates from a male donor in good health and CMV-seropositive. Input material: PBMCs. The V gene is TRBV2, the J gene TRBJ2-5; the match to TRBD1 covers 8 bases. For the CDR3, the DNA is TGTGCCAGCAGTTGGGACAGGCGAGAGACCCAGTACTTC. Translating gives CASSWDRRETQYF.